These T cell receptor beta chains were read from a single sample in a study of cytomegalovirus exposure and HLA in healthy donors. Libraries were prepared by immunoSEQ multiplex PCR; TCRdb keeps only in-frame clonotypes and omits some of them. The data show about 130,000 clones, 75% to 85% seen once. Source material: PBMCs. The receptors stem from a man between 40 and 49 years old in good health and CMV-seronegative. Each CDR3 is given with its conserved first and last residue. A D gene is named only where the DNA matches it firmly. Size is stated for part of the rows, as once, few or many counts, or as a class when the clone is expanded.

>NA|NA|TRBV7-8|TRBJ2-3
CASSFGTLTTGDTQYF
TGTGCCAGCAGCTTTGGGACATTGACTACTGGAGATACGCAGTATTTT
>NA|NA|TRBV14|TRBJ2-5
CASSQDRIGGETQYF
TGTGCCAGCAGCCAAGATAGGATAGGGGGAGAGACCCAGTACTTC
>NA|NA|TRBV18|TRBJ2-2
CASSPMKGMGTGELFF
TGTGCCAGCTCACCCATGAAGGGGATGGGCACCGGGGAGCTGTTTTTT
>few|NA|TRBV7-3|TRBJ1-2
CASSYGAGGYTF
TGTGCCAGCAGCTATGGGGCTGGAGGCTACACCTTC
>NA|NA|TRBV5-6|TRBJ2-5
CASSLGTIIRFETQYF
TGTGCCAGCAGCTTGGGGACAATTATTAGGTTTGAGACCCAGTACTTC
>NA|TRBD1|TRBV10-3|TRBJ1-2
CAISESSTGALSSGYTF
TGTGCCATCAGTGAGTCCAGTACAGGGGCCCTTTCTAGTGGCTACACCTTC
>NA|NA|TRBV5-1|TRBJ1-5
CASSLLPGSNQPQHF
TGCGCCAGCAGCTTGCTCCCAGGTAGCAATCAGCCCCAGCATTTT
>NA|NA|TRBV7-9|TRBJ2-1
CASSFGGYNEQFF
TGTGCCAGCAGCTTCGGTGGCTACAATGAGCAGTTCTTC
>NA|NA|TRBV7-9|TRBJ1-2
CASSPTPGQGGYTF
TGTGCCAGCAGCCCAACGCCCGGGCAGGGGGGCTACACCTTC
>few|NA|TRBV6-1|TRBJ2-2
CATQQGLDTGELFF
TGTGCCACCCAACAGGGCTTGGACACCGGGGAGCTGTTTTTT
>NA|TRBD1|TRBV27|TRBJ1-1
CASSLQGSTEAFF
TGTGCCAGCAGTCTACAGGGGAGCACTGAAGCTTTCTTT
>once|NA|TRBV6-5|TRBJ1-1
CASSSGQLRNTEAFF
TGTGCCAGCAGTTCCGGACAGCTCAGGAACACTGAAGCTTTCTTT
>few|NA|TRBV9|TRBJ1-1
CASSVGSVAEAFF
TGTGCCAGCAGCGTAGGGAGCGTAGCTGAAGCTTTCTTT
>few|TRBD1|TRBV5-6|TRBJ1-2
CASSFTGGIGYGYTF
TGTGCCAGCAGCTTCACAGGGGGAATTGGGTATGGCTACACCTTC
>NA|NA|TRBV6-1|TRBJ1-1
CASNDKGGAFF
TGTGCCAGCAATGATAAAGGAGGAGCTTTCTTT
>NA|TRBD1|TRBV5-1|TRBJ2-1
CASSLRTGDYNEQFF
TGCGCCAGCAGCTTGCGGACAGGGGACTACAATGAGCAGTTCTTC
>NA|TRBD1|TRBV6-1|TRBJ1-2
CASIIEPGGSYGYTF
TGTGCCAGCATCATCGAGCCAGGGGGTTCCTATGGCTACACCTTC
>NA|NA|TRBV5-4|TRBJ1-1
CASSLSGQTNTEAFF
TGTGCCAGCAGCTTGAGTGGACAGACGAACACTGAAGCTTTCTTT
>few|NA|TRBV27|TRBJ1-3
CASKIGGASGNTIYF
TGTGCCAGCAAAATTGGGGGCGCTTCTGGAAACACCATATATTTT
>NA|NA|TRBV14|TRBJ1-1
CASSQDRNTEAFF
TGTGCCAGCAGCCAAGATAGGAACACTGAAGCTTTCTTT
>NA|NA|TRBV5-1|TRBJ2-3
CASSHSETSTDTQYF
TGCGCCAGCAGCCACTCAGAGACTTCCACAGATACGCAGTATTTT
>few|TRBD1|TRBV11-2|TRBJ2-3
CASSPRTGEDTQYF
TGTGCCAGCAGCCCCAGGACAGGGGAAGATACGCAGTATTTT
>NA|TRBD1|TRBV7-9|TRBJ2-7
CATHRGTGVNEQYF
TGTGCCACCCACAGGGGGACAGGGGTTAACGAGCAGTACTTC
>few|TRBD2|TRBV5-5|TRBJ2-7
CASMLSGGASEQYF
TGTGCCAGCATGTTGAGCGGGGGGGCCAGTGAGCAGTACTTC
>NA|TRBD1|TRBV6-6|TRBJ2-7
CAISSTGWVEQYF
TGTGCCATCTCTTCGACAGGGTGGGTCGAGCAGTACTTC
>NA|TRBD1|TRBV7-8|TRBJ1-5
CASSLEGVGGLPQHF
TGTGCCAGCAGCTTAGAGGGGGTAGGGGGCTTACCCCAGCATTTT
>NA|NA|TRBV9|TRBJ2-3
CASSPRAQTDTQYF
TGTGCCAGCAGCCCCAGGGCCCAGACAGATACGCAGTATTTT